This T cell receptor (beta chain) was sequenced during a study of blood T cell repertoires in COVID-19. The overall study: Sources were T cells, B-cell-depleted T cells, or PBMCs; the material itself was cDNA or gDNA.

Germline V gene lookup returns CDR1 MNHEY and CDR2 SMNVEV (reference sequence). The V end was cut by 7 bases, the J end by 1 base, with 7 bases between. There are 12 residues in the CDR3. This clone has just one count. The sample contains more than one DNA sequence encoding this CDR3. Authors' methods: Reference gene primer amplification in the assay estimated nucleated cell counts. Measured with immunoSEQ multiplex PCR; TCRdb has only the in-frame clones, and not every one. From that table come the V and J calls and clone size; the DNA was used to work out D and trimming. The table lists 44,000 or so clones, about 86% of them singletons, with about 9% in the top ten.

V gene TRBV27 combines with J gene TRBJ1-1, with no clear D. Sequencing used peripheral blood. The TCR was taken from a human donor in a cohort sampled during active COVID-19. This CDR3 reads CASTTGNTEAFF. The CDR3, as DNA: TGTGCCAGCACGACGGGGAACACTGAAGCTTTCTTT.